Here is one T cell receptor beta chain with its context. This sample was included in a study of blood T cell repertoires in COVID-19. On the study more broadly: From the United States, Italy and Spain came samples of acute and convalescent COVID-19.

Germline V CDR1 and CDR2: LNHDA, SQIVND (reference sequence). The CDR3 has 19 amino acids. V lost 9 bases and J 0 bases, leaving 26 bases between the germline ends. Under the authors' procedure: Nucleated cell counts were estimated from reference gene primer amplification. The table came from immunoSEQ multiplex PCR; TCRdb's copy has only in-frame clones and leaves some out. The DNA was the basis for D and trimming; V, J and clone size are from that table. The table records around 170,000 clones, about 86% of them present only once. Material: peripheral blood. The rearrangement joins TRBV19 to TRBJ1-4; possible D gene TRBD1, 5 bases. The TCR was taken from a middle-aged man with active or convalescent COVID-19. CDR3 sequence reads: CASKSTSIWGEATNEKLFF. The DNA for the CDR3 is TGTGCCAGCAAGTCTACCTCCATTTGGGGGGAGGCAACTAATGAAAAACTGTTTTTT.